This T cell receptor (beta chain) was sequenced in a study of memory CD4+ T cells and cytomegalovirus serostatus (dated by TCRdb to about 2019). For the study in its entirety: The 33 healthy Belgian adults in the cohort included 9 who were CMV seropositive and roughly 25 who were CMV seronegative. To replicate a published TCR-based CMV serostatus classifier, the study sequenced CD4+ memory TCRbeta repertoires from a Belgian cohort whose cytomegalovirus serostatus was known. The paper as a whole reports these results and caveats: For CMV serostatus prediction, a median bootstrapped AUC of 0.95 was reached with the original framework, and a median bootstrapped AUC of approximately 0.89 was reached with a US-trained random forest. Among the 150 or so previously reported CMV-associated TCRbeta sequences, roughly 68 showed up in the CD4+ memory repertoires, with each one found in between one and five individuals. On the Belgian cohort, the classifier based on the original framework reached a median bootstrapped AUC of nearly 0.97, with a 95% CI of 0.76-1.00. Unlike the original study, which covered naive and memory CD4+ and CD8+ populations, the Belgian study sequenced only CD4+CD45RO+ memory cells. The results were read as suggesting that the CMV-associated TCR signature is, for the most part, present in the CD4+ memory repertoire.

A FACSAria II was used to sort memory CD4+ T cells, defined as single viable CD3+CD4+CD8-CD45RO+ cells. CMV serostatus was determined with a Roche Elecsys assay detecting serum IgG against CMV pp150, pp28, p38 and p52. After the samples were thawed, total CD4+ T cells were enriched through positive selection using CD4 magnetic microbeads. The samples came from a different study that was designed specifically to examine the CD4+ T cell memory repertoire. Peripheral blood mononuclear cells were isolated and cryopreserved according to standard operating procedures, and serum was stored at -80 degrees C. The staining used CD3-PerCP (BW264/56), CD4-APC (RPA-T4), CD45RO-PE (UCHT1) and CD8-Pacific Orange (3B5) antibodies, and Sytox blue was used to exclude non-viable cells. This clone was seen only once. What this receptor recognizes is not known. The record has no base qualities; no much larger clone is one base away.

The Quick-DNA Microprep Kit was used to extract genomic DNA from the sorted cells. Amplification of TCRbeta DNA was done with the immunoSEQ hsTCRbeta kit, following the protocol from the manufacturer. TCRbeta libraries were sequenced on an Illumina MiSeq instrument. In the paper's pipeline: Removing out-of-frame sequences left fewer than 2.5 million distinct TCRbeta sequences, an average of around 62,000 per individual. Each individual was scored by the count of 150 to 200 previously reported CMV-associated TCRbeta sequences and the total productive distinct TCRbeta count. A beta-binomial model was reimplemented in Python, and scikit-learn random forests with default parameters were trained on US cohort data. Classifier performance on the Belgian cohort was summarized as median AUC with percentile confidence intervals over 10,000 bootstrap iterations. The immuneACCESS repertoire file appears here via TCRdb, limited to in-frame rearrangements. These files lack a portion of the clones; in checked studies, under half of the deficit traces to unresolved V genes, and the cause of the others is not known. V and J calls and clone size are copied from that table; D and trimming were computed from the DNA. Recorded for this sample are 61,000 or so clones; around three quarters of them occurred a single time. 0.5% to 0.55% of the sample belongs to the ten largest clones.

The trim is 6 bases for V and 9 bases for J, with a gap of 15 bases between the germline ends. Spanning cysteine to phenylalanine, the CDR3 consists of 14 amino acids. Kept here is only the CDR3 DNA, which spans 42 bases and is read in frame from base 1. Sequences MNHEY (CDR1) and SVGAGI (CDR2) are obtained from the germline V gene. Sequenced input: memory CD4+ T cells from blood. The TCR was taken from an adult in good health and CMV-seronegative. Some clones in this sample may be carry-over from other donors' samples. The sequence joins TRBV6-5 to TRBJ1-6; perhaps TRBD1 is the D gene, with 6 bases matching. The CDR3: CASRGEGESSPLHF. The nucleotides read TGTGCCAGCAGGGGGGAGGGGGAAAGTTCACCCCTCCACTTT.